Given below is one TCR beta chain in context. The CDR3 length is 15 residues. The V and J ends lost 2 bases and 11 bases, in that order; junction bases with no gene match: 7. The germline CDR1 and CDR2 sequences are MRHNA and SNTAGT. This entry belongs to a study of blood T cell repertoires in COVID-19. TCRdb's copy holds only in-frame clones and misses some; the assay was immunoSEQ multiplex PCR. In the table there are 51,000 or so clones, approximately 83% of which are singletons. This chain joins TRBV6-4 and TRBJ2-1; 12 bases fit TRBD2. The TCR comes from an older man with active COVID-19. Sequencing was performed on peripheral blood. In nucleotides, the CDR3 is TGTGCCAGCAGTGACAGAGCTAGCGGGGGGGACCAGCAGTTCTTC. Translation gives CASSDRASGGDQQFF.